A selection of T cell receptor beta chains follows, all from one sample in a study of technical replicates of blood from four donors. Only in-frame clones appear in the TCRdb table, and some are missing; sequencing was by immunoSEQ multiplex PCR. Among some 70,000 clones listed, 85% to 95% were seen once. What was sequenced was T cells isolated from PBMCs. The receptors shown here come from a human donor in good health. Both conserved end residues are part of each CDR3. Each record gives: J gene, V gene, D gene, CDR3 protein, CDR3 DNA. D genes are given only for firm matches.

j_gene: TRBJ1-4
v_gene: TRBV2
d_gene: -
CDR3aa: CASNREGEKLFF
CDR3nt: TGTGCCAGCAACAGGGAGGGTGAAAAACTGTTTTTT

j_gene: TRBJ1-1
v_gene: TRBV6-1
d_gene: TRBD1
CDR3aa: CASIWDRSNTEAFF
CDR3nt: TGTGCCAGCATTTGGGACAGATCGAACACTGAAGCTTTCTTT

j_gene: TRBJ2-7
v_gene: TRBV9
d_gene: TRBD1
CDR3aa: CASSPKGGTGAGEQYF
CDR3nt: TGTGCCAGCAGCCCAAAGGGGGGGACAGGGGCAGGGGAGCAGTACTTC

j_gene: TRBJ1-4
v_gene: TRBV10-3
d_gene: TRBD1
CDR3aa: CAISERQGREEKLFF
CDR3nt: TGTGCCATCAGTGAGCGACAGGGTAGAGAAGAAAAACTGTTTTTT

j_gene: TRBJ2-2
v_gene: TRBV4-3
d_gene: TRBD2
CDR3aa: CASSDTGTRAGELFF
CDR3nt: TGCGCCAGCAGCGATACCGGGACTAGAGCCGGGGAGCTGTTTTTT

j_gene: TRBJ2-3
v_gene: TRBV28
d_gene: TRBD1
CDR3aa: CASSRQDRADTQYF
CDR3nt: TGTGCCAGCAGCCGTCAAGACAGGGCGGATACGCAGTATTTT

j_gene: TRBJ2-7
v_gene: TRBV28
d_gene: -
CDR3aa: CATHDNTYEQYF
CDR3nt: TGTGCCACCCACGACAACACCTACGAGCAGTACTTC

j_gene: TRBJ2-5
v_gene: TRBV5-4
d_gene: TRBD2
CDR3aa: CASSWGLAGIQETQYF
CDR3nt: TGTGCCAGCAGCTGGGGACTAGCGGGCATCCAAGAGACCCAGTACTTC

j_gene: TRBJ1-2
v_gene: TRBV28
d_gene: -
CDR3aa: CASSGATYGYTF
CDR3nt: TGTGCCAGCAGCGGAGCGACCTATGGCTACACCTTC

j_gene: TRBJ1-2
v_gene: TRBV4-1
d_gene: TRBD1
CDR3aa: CASSQVQGNGYTF
CDR3nt: TGCGCCAGCAGCCAAGTACAGGGGAATGGCTACACCTTC

j_gene: TRBJ2-1
v_gene: TRBV4-2
d_gene: TRBD2
CDR3aa: CASSLRPGLAYNEQFF
CDR3nt: TGTGCCAGCAGCCTAAGACCGGGACTAGCCTACAATGAGCAGTTCTTC

j_gene: TRBJ1-1
v_gene: TRBV9
d_gene: -
CDR3aa: CASSVDGNTEAFF
CDR3nt: TGTGCCAGCAGCGTAGACGGGAACACTGAAGCTTTCTTT

j_gene: TRBJ2-2
v_gene: TRBV5-4
d_gene: TRBD1
CDR3aa: CASSGGTGYTGELFF
CDR3nt: TGTGCCAGCAGCGGCGGGACAGGGTACACCGGGGAGCTGTTTTTT

j_gene: TRBJ2-1
v_gene: TRBV2
d_gene: TRBD2
CDR3aa: CASSAVAGGHNEQFF
CDR3nt: TGTGCCAGCAGTGCTGTAGCGGGAGGGCATAATGAGCAGTTCTTC

j_gene: TRBJ1-1
v_gene: TRBV5-6
d_gene: -
CDR3aa: CASSLAGVMNTEAFF
CDR3nt: TGTGCCAGCAGCTTGGCCGGGGTAATGAACACTGAAGCTTTCTTT

j_gene: TRBJ2-2
v_gene: TRBV2
d_gene: -
CDR3aa: CASSDMGAPVTGELFF
CDR3nt: TGTGCCAGCAGTGATATGGGGGCGCCTGTAACCGGGGAGCTGTTTTTT